This T cell receptor (beta chain) was sequenced for a study of blood T cells in healthy people across ages. CDR3 length equals 11 residues. V lost 3 bases to trimming and J lost 6 bases, with 9 bases between them. From germline, CDR1 is SQVTM and CDR2 ANQGSEA. It was with a sample-barcoded 5' primer and a J-beta primer mix that a second PCR of roughly 6 to 12 cycles was run. TCRdb re-derived calls from the 5' RACE reads in MiXCR, one entry per CDR3 protein. This sample has over 700,000 distinct CDR3 sequences, with roughly 50% found just once. The rearrangement links TRBV29-1 to TRBJ2-7; a weak D match, TRBD1 (6 bases). The material sequenced was blood. The receptor's source is an elderly man in good health. The CDR3 region is CSVDGGSEQYF. DNA of the CDR3: TGCAGCGTTGATGGGGGCAGCGAGCAGTACTTC.